This T cell receptor beta chain was sequenced in a study of blood T cell repertoires in COVID-19. Assay used: immunoSEQ multiplex PCR; TCRdb lists only in-frame clones, some missing. The data hold roughly 290,000 clones, with over 75% observed a single time. The study recruited people aged about 18 to 90 years across around 23 US areas. Trimming cost V 4 bases and J 3 bases, with 13 bases left between them. This CDR3 is built from 15 residues. The V gene's germline CDR1 is MNHEY and CDR2 SVGAGI. This TCR was recovered from a man under 40 who had recovered from COVID-19. Source material: PBMCs or T cells enriched from blood (not recorded which). The chain is built from TRBV6-5 and TRBJ1-5, with D hard to call. The CDR3 loop reads CASSSDGENNQPQHF. The DNA of the CDR3 is TGTGCCAGCAGTTCGGACGGGGAAAACAATCAGCCCCAGCATTTT.